This entry lists 23 T cell receptor beta chains sequenced from one sample in a study of shared clonotypes between healthy human individuals. TCRdb keeps only in-frame clones here, not all; method: immunoSEQ multiplex PCR. Here the sample spans 600,000 or so clones, roughly 96% being singletons. Positive CCR7 selection of CD45RO-negative cells yielded the naive CD8 cells, and terminally differentiated effector memory CD45RA+ cells were excluded. Sequencing was performed on naive CD8+ T cells sorted from blood. The source is a woman in her 30s in good health.

The gene calls are TRBV14 and TRBJ2-1, with no clear D. With 0 bases removed from V and 4 bases from J, the gap between germline ends came to 16 bases. The V gene's germline CDR1 is SGHDN and CDR2 FVKESK. The CDR3 length is 17 residues. The CDR3 DNA reads TGTGCCAGCAGCCAAGATTCACCTACGAACCCTTACAATGAGCAGTTCTTC. Its translation is CASSQDSPTNPYNEQFF.

This clone is a singleton in its sample. V is TRBV10-2 and J is TRBJ2-3; tentatively, D is TRBD2 (6 bases). Germline CDR1 is WSHSY and CDR2 is SAAADI. Between the trimmed V and J ends, which lost 3 bases and 6 bases, there was a span of 16 bases. This CDR3 has 15 amino acids. The CDR3: CASSDGHGGADTQYF. The DNA of the CDR3 is TGCGCCAGCAGTGATGGGCACGGCGGGGCCGATACGCAGTATTTT.

As to this clone: This sample includes further DNA sequences coding for the same CDR3. J is TRBJ2-1 and V is TRBV27; TRBD2 agrees at 7 bases. The length of the CDR3 is 14 residues. Germline V gene sequence: CDR1 MNHEY, CDR2 SMNVEV (reference sequence). The J segment lost 4 bases and the V segment lost 2 bases, leaving 2 bases of the junction unmatched. The CDR3 loop is CASSLAGAYNEQFF. CDR3 DNA sequence: TGTGCCAGCAGTTTAGCGGGAGCTTACAATGAGCAGTTCTTC.

The rearrangement uses TRBV7-3 and TRBJ2-3; D gene uncertain. The V end lost 4 bases, the J end lost 0 bases, and 11 bases lay between the germline ends. Germline CDR1 is SGHTA and CDR2 is FQGTGA. The CDR3 totals 15 residues. CDR3 nucleotides: TGTGCCAGCAGCTCAAGCCCCAGAAGCACAGATACGCAGTATTTT. This gives the protein CASSSSPRSTDTQYF. The full variable domain, its missing parts supplied by reference TRBV7-3 and TRBJ2-3, is GAGVSQTPSNKVTEKGKYVELRCDPISGHTALYWYRQSLGQGPEFLIYFQGTGAADDSGLPNDRFFAVRPEGSVSTLKIQRTERGDSAVYLCASSSSPRSTDTQYFGPGTRLTVL.

The rearrangement links TRBV2 to TRBJ1-1; no clear D gene. The ends were cut back, 3 bases at V and 1 base at J, with 12 bases in the middle. CDR3 size: 15 residues. CDR1 is SNHLY, CDR2 FYNNEI, per germline. The CDR3 sequence: CASSEATTWNTEAFF. DNA for the CDR3: TGTGCCAGCAGTGAGGCTACCACCTGGAACACTGAAGCTTTCTTT.

V is TRBV10-3 and J is TRBJ1-1; TRBD1 aligns across 7 bases. Per the germline V gene, CDR1 is ENHRY and CDR2 is SYGVKD. The length of the CDR3 is 17 residues. V lost 0 bases to trimming and J lost 0 bases; unmatched junction nucleotides: 7. This chain's CDR3 is CAISESGTAPMNTEAFF. The CDR3 nucleotides are TGTGCCATCAGTGAGTCGGGGACAGCACCTATGAACACTGAAGCTTTCTTT.

The V gene is TRBV27, the J gene TRBJ2-1; D is uncertain. Germline V gene data show CDR1 as MNHEY and CDR2 as SMNVEV (reference sequence). The CDR3 totals 15 residues. The V end lost 6 bases, the J end lost 0 bases, and 12 bases lay between the germline ends. The CDR3 sequence is CASSWKAGSYNEQFF. The CDR3 nucleotides read TGTGCCAGCAGCTGGAAAGCAGGCTCCTACAATGAGCAGTTCTTC.

The chain has TRBV15 and TRBJ2-1; the D gene is possibly TRBD2 (6 bases). Looked up from germline, CDR1 is LNHNV and CDR2 is YYDKDF (reference sequence). Trimming shortened V by 3 bases and J by 0 bases, and 15 bases separated the two germline ends. This CDR3 has 17 residues. This chain's CDR3 is CATSSTPLANSYNEQFF. CDR3 sequence (DNA): TGTGCCACCAGCAGCACACCTCTAGCGAACTCCTACAATGAGCAGTTCTTC.

With respect to this clone: This specimen includes other DNA sequences encoding the same CDR3. The rearrangement links TRBV6-5 to TRBJ2-5; D not resolved. Trimming stripped 2 bases from V and 2 bases from J, with 6 bases between. This CDR3 has 13 residues. CDR1 and CDR2 from the germline V gene are MNHEY and SVGAGI. DNA for the CDR3: TGTGCCAGCAGTTACGGGCAGCAAGAGACCCAGTACTTC. Amino acids: CASSYGQQETQYF.

The chain uses TRBV7-6 and TRBJ1-3; 9 positions match TRBD1. The V and J ends lost 5 bases and 4 bases, in that order; junction bases with no gene match: 6. The CDR3 runs to 15 residues. The germline V gene has CDR1 SGHVS and CDR2 FNYEAQ. The CDR3 coding sequence is TGTGCCAGCAGCCGAACTACAGGGGGCGGAAACACCATATATTTT. Residues: CASSRTTGGGNTIYF.

Details on this clone: Other DNA sequences in the sample encode the same CDR3. V is TRBV27 and J is TRBJ2-7; TRBD2 aligns across 9 bases. The CDR3 is 13 residues long. The germline CDR1 and CDR2 sequences are MNHEY and SMNVEV (reference sequence). J was trimmed by 6 bases and V by 5 bases; bases with no gene match: 5. The CDR3 spells CASSLAGGVEQYF. The CDR3 region has the DNA TGTGCCAGCAGTCTGGCGGGAGGGGTCGAGCAGTACTTC.

The V gene is TRBV27, the J gene TRBJ2-1, with 7 bases lining up with TRBD2. Trimming took 0 bases from V and 5 from J; bases not matched to a gene: 4. In germline, CDR1 is MNHEY, CDR2 SMNVEV (reference sequence). CDR3 length equals 15 residues. The CDR3 here is CASSLSAGVNNEQFF. The CDR3 DNA follows: TGTGCCAGCAGTTTATCGGCGGGAGTAAACAATGAGCAGTTCTTC.

This sequence joins TRBV10-1 and TRBJ2-7; D is possibly TRBD1 (6 bases). This CDR3 is built from 14 residues. V was trimmed by 3 bases and J by 5 bases, leaving 14 bases between them. Germline V gives CDR1 WNHNN, CDR2 SYGVQD (reference sequence). The CDR3 region is CASSDGFSGDEQYF. The CDR3 coding sequence is TGCGCCAGCAGTGATGGATTCTCAGGGGACGAGCAGTACTTC.

The chain recombines TRBV27 with TRBJ2-4; perhaps TRBD2 as D (5 bases). Germline CDR1 MNHEY, CDR2 SMNVEV (reference sequence). V was cut by 0 bases and J by 0 bases, with 9 bases left in between. This CDR3 is 16 amino acids long. The CDR3 bases are TGTGCCAGCAGTTTATCGCTCGGACTAGCCAAAAACATTCAGTACTTC. Translating it yields CASSLSLGLAKNIQYF.

The J gene is TRBJ2-7, the V gene TRBV7-9, with TRBD2 identical over 7 bases. J was trimmed by 3 bases and V by 5 bases; bases with no gene match: 10. The CDR3 contains 15 residues. Germline CDR1 reads SEHNR; CDR2 reads FQNEAQ (reference sequence). This chain's CDR3 is CASSRTGTTDYEQYF. The CDR3 DNA follows: TGTGCCAGCAGCCGAACCGGGACTACTGACTACGAGCAGTACTTC.

This clone appeared once. This CDR3 is also generated by other DNA sequences in the sample. The chain is built from TRBV19 and TRBJ1-1, with unresolved D. V was shortened by 2 bases and J by 0 bases, with 4 bases between the two germline ends. The CDR3 loop spans 13 amino acids. Germline CDR1 reads LNHDA; CDR2 reads SQIVND (reference sequence). This CDR3 is CASSILLNTEAFF. The CDR3 bases are TGTGCCAGTAGTATACTATTGAACACTGAAGCTTTCTTT.

This chain joins TRBV19 and TRBJ1-2; possibly TRBD1 for D (6 bases). CDR1 is LNHDA and CDR2 is SQIVND in the germline V gene (reference sequence). With 6 bases removed from V and 4 bases from J, the gap between germline ends came to 15 bases. CDR3 length: 14 residues. CDR3 DNA: TGTGCCAGTAGGTATGGACAGCTCCCCTATGGCTACACCTTC. Its translation: CASRYGQLPYGYTF.

For the CDR3, the DNA is TGTGCCAGCAGTACGGGTGGAGGGCCGAGAACCGGGGAGCTGTTTTTT. Its protein product is CASSTGGGPRTGELFF. The chain links TRBV28 to TRBJ2-2, with D tentatively TRBD2 (6 bases). CDR1 is MDHEN, CDR2 SYDVKM, per germline. The CDR3 is made up of 16 amino acids. The V end lost 5 bases, the J end lost 5 bases, and 18 bases lay between the germline ends.

The chain carries TRBV25-1 and TRBJ1-2; D ambiguous. Trimming took off 1 base at V and 3 bases at J, with 12 bases between the two ends. The length of the CDR3 is 15 residues. The germline CDR1 and CDR2 sequences are MGHDK and SYGVNS. The CDR3 DNA reads as TGTGCCAGCAGTGAATTCCCAGGACCAGACTATGGCTACACCTTC. It specifies CASSEFPGPDYGYTF.

The chain combines TRBV7-9 with TRBJ1-1; D is undetermined. The germline CDR1 and CDR2 sequences are SEHNR and FQNEAQ (reference sequence). Trimming left V 5 bases short and J 1 base short, with 17 bases between. This CDR3 comprises 16 residues. CDR3 in DNA: TGTGCCAGCAGCCCCCTCAGTGGATCTGCGAACACTGAAGCTTTCTTT. Residues: CASSPLSGSANTEAFF.

The count of this clone is one. The rearrangement links TRBV2 to TRBJ2-3; 10 nucleotides align to TRBD2. Trimming removed 3 bases from V and 5 bases from J; junction bases left unmatched: 5. The germline CDR1 and CDR2 sequences are SNHLY and FYNNEI. This CDR3 region has 15 residues. The CDR3 loop reads CASSERTSGGDTQYF. The DNA for the CDR3 is TGTGCCAGCAGTGAGCGGACTAGCGGAGGAGATACGCAGTATTTT.

This chain links TRBV28 with TRBJ2-3, with D tentatively TRBD2 (5 bases). CDR3 length equals 17 residues. Looked up from germline, CDR1 is MDHEN and CDR2 is SYDVKM. V was shortened by 3 bases and J by 1 base, with 17 bases between the two germline ends. In nucleotides, the CDR3 is TGTGCCAGCAGTTTGAACCCTTCGGGGTACGGCACAGATACGCAGTATTTT. Its translation is CASSLNPSGYGTDTQYF. The whole variable domain, filled in from reference TRBV28 and TRBJ2-3, reads DVKVTQSSRYLVKRTGEKVFLECVQDMDHENMFWYRQDPGLGLRLIYFSYDVKMKEKGDIPEGYSVSREKKERFSLILESASTNQTSMYLCASSLNPSGYGTDTQYFGPGTRLTVL.

The gene calls are TRBV28 and TRBJ2-2; 12 bases line up with TRBD1. This CDR3 region has 16 residues. Germline trimming cut 6 bases from V and 6 bases from J; bases unmatched to any gene: 8. The V gene's germline CDR1 is MDHEN and CDR2 SYDVKM. The chain's CDR3 is CASRVKGQGASGELFF. CDR3 coding DNA: TGTGCCAGCAGGGTCAAGGGACAGGGGGCGTCCGGGGAGCTGTTTTTT.